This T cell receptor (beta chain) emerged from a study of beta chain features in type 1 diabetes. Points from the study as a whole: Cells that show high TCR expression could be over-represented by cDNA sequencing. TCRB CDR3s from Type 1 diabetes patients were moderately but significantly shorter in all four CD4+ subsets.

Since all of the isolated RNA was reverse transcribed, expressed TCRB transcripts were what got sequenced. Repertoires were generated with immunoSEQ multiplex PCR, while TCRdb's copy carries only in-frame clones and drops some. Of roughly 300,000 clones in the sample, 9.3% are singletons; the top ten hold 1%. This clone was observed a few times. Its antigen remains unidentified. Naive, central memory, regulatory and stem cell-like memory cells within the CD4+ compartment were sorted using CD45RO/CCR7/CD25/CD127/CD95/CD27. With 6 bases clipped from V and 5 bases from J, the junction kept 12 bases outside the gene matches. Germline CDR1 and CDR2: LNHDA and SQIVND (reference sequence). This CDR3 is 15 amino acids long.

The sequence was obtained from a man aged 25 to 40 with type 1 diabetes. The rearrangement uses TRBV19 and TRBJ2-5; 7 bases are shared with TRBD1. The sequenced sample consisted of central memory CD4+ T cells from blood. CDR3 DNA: TGTGCCAGTAGAGCCGAAGGGGGCCGTCGGGAGACCCAGTACTTC. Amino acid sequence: CASRAEGGRRETQYF.